The present T cell receptor (beta chain) was sequenced within a study of CD8+CD57+ T cells in acquired aplastic anemia. The overall study: The average for DNA from sorted CD4+ and CD8+ cells was around 3.4 ug. Study observations and caveats: In CD8+ cells, Simpson's diversity showed no significant difference between patients and controls. Overlapping CD8+ CDR3 repertoires of patients and controls contained approximately 28 shared sequences.

CDR1 is LNHNV, CDR2 YYDKDF, per germline (reference sequence). The CDR3 contains 16 residues. Trimming cost V 3 bases and J 5 bases; bases outside gene matches: 9. Individuals selected for sequencing had exhibited CD8+CD57+ cell expansion on flow cytometry. Patients had received no therapy at the time of blood sampling. Template material for TCR beta VDJ and CDR3 profiling consisted of genomic DNA. TCRdb analysed the reads with MiXCR anew, one entry per CDR3 protein. This table holds roughly 61,000 distinct CDR3 sequences, roughly three fifths found once. About this clonotype: Its antigen is unknown.

The sample consisted of sorted CD4+, CD8+, or CD8+CD57+ T cells (not recorded which) from PBMCs. The clonotype comes from a human donor with aplastic anemia. The chain has TRBV15 and TRBJ2-7, with 11 bases that match TRBD1. The CDR3 DNA is TGTGCCACCAGCAGTAGGACAGGGGGCGCGGGCCACGAGCAGTACTTC. Translated: CATSSRTGGAGHEQYF.